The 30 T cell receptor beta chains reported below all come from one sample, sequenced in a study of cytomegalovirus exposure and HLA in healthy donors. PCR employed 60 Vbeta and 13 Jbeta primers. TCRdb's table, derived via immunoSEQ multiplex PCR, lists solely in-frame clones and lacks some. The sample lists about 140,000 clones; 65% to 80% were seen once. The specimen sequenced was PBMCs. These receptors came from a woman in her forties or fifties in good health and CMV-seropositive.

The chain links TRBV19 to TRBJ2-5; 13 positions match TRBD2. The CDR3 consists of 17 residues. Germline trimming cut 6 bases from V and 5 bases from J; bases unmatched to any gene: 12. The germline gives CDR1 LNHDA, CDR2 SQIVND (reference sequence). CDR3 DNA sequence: TGTGCCAGTAGGACGGGGACTAGCGGGACCGTACCCGAGACCCAGTACTTC. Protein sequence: CASRTGTSGTVPETQYF.

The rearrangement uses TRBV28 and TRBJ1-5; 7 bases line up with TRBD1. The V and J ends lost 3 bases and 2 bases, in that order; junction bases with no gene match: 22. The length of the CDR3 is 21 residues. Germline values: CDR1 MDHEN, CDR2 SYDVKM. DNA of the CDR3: TGTGCCAGCAGTTTCCCCGACAGGGTCGGCGCGCTGAACCCTGGCAATCAGCCCCAGCATTTT. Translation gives CASSFPDRVGALNPGNQPQHF.

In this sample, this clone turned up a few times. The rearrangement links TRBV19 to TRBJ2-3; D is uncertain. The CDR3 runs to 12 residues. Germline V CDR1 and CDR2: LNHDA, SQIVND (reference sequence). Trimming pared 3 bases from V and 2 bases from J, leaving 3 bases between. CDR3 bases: TGTGCCAGTAGTATCTCCACAGATACGCAGTATTTT. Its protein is CASSISTDTQYF.

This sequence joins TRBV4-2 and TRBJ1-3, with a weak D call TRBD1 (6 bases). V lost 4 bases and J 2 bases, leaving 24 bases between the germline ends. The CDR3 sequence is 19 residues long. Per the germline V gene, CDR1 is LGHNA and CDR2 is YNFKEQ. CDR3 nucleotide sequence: TGTGCCAGCAGCCGCGTCATAGCTCCAGGGGTAAAAGCTGGAAACACCATATATTTT. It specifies CASSRVIAPGVKAGNTIYF.

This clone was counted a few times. CDR3 nucleotides: TGCAGCGTTGCGGCAGGGGGCTCCACTGAAGCTTTCTTT. It translates to CSVAAGGSTEAFF. The chain has TRBV29-1 and TRBJ1-1, with 8 bases identical to TRBD1. Unmatched junction bases numbered 5, after V lost 4 bases and J lost 4 bases. This CDR3 comprises 13 residues. Germline-derived CDR1 and CDR2 are SQVTM and ANQGSEA. The variable domain in full, with the rest retrieved from reference TRBV29-1 and TRBJ1-1, is SAVISQKPSRDICQRGTSLTIQCQVDSQVTMMFWYRQQPGQSLTLIATANQGSEATYESGFVIDKFPISRPNLTFSTLTVSNMSPEDSSIYLCSVAAGGSTEAFFGQGTRLTVV.

The DNA for the CDR3 is TGCGCCAGCAGCTTCCAACGGGGGGGAGGCGAGCAGTACTTC. It translates to CASSFQRGGGEQYF. The chain combines TRBV5-1 with TRBJ2-7; 8 nucleotides align to TRBD2. CDR3 length: 14 residues. V was pared by 2 bases and J by 6 bases, with 7 bases of the junction left unmatched. Germline loops: CDR1 SGHRS, CDR2 YFSETQ.

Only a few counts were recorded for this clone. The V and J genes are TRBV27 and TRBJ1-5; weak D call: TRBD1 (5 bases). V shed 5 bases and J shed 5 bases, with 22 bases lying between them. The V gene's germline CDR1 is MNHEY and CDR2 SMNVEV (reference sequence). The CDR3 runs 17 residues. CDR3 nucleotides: TGTGCCAGCAGTCCCAACTACGGGGGAATGGTCGATCAGCCCCAGCATTTT. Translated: CASSPNYGGMVDQPQHF.

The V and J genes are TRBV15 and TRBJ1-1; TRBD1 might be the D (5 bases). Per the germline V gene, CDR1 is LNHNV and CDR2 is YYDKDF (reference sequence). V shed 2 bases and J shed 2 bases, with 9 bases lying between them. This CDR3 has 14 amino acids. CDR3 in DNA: TGTGCCACCAGCAGATTACAGGTTAACACTGAAGCTTTCTTT. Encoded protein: CATSRLQVNTEAFF. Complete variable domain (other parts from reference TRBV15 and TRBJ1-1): DAMVIQNPRYQVTQFGKPVTLSCSQTLNHNVMYWYQQKSSQAPKLLFHYYDKDFNNEADTPDNFQSRRPNTSFCFLDIRSPGLGDTAMYLCATSRLQVNTEAFFGQGTRLTVV.

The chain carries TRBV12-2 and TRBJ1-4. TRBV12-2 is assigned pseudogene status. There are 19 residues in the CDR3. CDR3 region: CASRPRPGRPCLSGEKLFF. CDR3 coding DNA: TGTGCAAGTCGCCCCCGCCCGGGAAGGCCATGTCTTTCGGGGGAAAAACTGTTTTTT.

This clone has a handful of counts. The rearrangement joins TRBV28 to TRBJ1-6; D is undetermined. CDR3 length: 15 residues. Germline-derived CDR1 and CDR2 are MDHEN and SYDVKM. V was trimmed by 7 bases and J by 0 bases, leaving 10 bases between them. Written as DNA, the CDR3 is TGTGCCAGCATTTCGGGGAGCTCCTATAATTCACCCCTCCACTTT. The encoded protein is CASISGSSYNSPLHF.

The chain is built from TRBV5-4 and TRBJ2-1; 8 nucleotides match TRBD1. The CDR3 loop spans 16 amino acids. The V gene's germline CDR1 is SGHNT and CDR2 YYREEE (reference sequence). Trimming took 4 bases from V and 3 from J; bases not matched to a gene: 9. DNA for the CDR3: TGTGCCAGCAGCACACGACAGGGGTCGGGCTACAATGAGCAGTTCTTC. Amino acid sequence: CASSTRQGSGYNEQFF.

The CDR3 loop is CASSRGTRPGEKLFF. The CDR3 DNA reads TGTGCCAGCAGCCGGGGTACCAGGCCGGGTGAAAAACTGTTTTTT. This chain links TRBV5-4 with TRBJ1-4; unclear D gene. Between the trimmed V and J ends, which lost 4 bases and 7 bases, there was a span of 17 bases. The CDR3 sequence is 15 residues long. Per the germline V gene, CDR1 is SGHNT and CDR2 is YYREEE (reference sequence).

In DNA, the CDR3 is TGTGCCTGGCGGGGACAGGGAGTTGAAAAACTGTTTTTT. The encoded protein is CAWRGQGVEKLFF. V and J are TRBV30 and TRBJ1-4; 9 nucleotides line up with TRBD1. Germline assignment: CDR1 GTSNPN and CDR2 SVGIG (reference sequence). V was pared by 5 bases and J by 7 bases, with 5 bases of the junction left unmatched. The length of the CDR3 is 13 residues.

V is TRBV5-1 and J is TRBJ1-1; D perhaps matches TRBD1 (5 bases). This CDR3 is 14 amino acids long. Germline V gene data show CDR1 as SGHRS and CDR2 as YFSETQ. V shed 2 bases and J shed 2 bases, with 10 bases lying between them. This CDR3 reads CASSFDGGNTEAFF. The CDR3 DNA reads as TGCGCCAGCAGCTTTGACGGGGGAAACACTGAAGCTTTCTTT.

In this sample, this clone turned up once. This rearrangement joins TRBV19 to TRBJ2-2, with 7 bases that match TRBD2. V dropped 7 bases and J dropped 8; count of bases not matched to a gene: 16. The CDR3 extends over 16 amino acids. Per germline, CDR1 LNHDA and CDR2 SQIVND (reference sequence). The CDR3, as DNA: TGTGCCAGTAATCCCGGGTCGGGGGGACCGGCAGGGGAGCTGTTTTTT. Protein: CASNPGSGGPAGELFF.

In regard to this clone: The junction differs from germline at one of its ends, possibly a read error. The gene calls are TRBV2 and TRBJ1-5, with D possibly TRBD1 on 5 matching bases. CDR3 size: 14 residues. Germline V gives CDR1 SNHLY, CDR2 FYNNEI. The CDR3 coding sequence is TGTGCCAGCAGTGAAACATCCGGACATCAGACCCAGCATTTT. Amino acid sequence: CASSETSGHQTQHF.

CDR3 loop: CASSVDVSGGWETQYF. CDR3 DNA sequence: TGTGCCAGCAGCGTAGATGTCAGCGGGGGGTGGGAGACCCAGTACTTC. The chain carries TRBV9 and TRBJ2-5, with 9 bases matching TRBD2. V lost 0 bases to trimming and J lost 5 bases; unmatched junction nucleotides: 8. CDR3 length: 16 amino acids. In germline, CDR1 is SGDLS, CDR2 YYNGEE.

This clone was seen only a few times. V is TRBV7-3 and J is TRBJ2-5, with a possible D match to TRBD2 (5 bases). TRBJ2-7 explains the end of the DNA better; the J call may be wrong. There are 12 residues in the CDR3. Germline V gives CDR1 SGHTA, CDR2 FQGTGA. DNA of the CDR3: TGTGCCAGCAGCTTCCGGGGTTCCGAGCAGTACTTC. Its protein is CASSFRGSEQYF.

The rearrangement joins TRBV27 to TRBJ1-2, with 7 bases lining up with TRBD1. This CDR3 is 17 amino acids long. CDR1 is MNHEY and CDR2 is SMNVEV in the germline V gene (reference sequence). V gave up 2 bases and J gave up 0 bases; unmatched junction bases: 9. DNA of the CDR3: TGTGCCAGCAGTTTAACGGTGAGACAGGGACCTAACTATGGCTACACCTTC. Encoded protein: CASSLTVRQGPNYGYTF.

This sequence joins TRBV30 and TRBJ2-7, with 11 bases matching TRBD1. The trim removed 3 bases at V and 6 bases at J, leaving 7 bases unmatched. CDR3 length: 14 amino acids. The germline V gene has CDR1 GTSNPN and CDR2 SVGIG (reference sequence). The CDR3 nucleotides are TGTGCCTGGAGAAGGACCGGGACAGGGGGCGAGCAGTACTTC. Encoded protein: CAWRRTGTGGEQYF.

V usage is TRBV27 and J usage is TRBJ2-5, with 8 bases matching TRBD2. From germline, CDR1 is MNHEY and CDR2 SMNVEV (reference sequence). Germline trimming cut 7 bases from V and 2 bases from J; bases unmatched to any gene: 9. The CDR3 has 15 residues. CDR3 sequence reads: CASTRIAGRQETQYF. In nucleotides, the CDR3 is TGTGCCAGCACCCGAATAGCGGGGAGGCAAGAGACCCAGTACTTC.

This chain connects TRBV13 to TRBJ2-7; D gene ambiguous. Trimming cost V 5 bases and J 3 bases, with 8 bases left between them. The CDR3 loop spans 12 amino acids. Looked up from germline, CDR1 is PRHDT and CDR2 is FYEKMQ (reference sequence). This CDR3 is CASSPPGYEQYF. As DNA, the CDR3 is TGTGCCAGCAGCCCCCCAGGCTACGAGCAGTACTTC.

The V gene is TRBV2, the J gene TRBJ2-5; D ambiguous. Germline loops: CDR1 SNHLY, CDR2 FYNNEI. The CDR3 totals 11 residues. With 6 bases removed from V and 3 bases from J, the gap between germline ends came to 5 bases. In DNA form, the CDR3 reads TGTGCCAGCAGGGCGGAAGAGACCCAGTACTTC. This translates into CASRAEETQYF.

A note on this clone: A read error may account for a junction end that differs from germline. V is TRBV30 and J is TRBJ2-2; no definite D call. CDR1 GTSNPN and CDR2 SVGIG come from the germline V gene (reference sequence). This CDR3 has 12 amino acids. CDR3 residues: CTWSPYQGELFF. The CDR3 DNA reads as TGTACCTGGAGCCCGTACCAGGGGGAGCTGTTTTTT.

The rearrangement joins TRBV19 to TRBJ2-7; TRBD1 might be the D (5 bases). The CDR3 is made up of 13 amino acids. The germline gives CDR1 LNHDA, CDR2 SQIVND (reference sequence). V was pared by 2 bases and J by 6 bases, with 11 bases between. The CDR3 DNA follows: TGTGCCAGTAGTATACCCAGGGCTGGCGAGCAGTACTTC. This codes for CASSIPRAGEQYF.

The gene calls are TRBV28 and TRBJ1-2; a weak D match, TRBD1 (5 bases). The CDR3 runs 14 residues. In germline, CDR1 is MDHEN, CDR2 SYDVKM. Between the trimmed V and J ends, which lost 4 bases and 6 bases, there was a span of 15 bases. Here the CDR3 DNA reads TGTGCCAGCAGTTCTCCAGGGATAAGGAATGGCTACACCTTC. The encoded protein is CASSSPGIRNGYTF.

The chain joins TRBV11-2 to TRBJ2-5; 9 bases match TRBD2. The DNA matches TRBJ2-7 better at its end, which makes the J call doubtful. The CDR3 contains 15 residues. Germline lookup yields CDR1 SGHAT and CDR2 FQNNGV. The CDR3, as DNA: TGTGCCAGCAGCTCCCTGCGGGGGGGCCTCAACGAGCAGTACTTC. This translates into CASSSLRGGLNEQYF.

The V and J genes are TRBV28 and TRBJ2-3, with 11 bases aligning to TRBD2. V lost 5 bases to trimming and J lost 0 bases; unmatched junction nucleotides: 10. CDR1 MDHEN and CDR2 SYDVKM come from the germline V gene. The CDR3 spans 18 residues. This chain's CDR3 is CASSPGLAVLTSTDTQYF. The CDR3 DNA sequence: TGTGCCAGCAGTCCGGGACTAGCGGTACTTACTAGCACAGATACGCAGTATTTT.

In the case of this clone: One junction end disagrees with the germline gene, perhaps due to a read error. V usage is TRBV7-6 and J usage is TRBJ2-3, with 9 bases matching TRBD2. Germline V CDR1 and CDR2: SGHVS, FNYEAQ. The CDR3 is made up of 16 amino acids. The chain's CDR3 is CASSLAVAGGPDTQYF. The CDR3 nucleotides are TGTGCCAGCAGCCTAGCGGTCGCGGGGGGGCCAGATACGCAGTATTTT.

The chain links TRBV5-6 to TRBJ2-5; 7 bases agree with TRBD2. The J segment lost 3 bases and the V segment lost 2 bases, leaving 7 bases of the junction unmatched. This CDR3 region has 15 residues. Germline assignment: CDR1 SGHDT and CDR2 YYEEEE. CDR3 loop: CASSFIGGGKETQYF. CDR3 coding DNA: TGTGCCAGCAGCTTCATCGGCGGGGGAAAAGAGACCCAGTACTTC.